The 23 T cell receptor beta chains below were found in one sample sequenced in a study of shared clonotypes between healthy human individuals. It was CD45RO-negative cells, positively selected for CCR7, that made up naive CD8 cells, with terminally differentiated effector memory CD45RA+ cells excluded. TCRdb keeps only in-frame clones here, not all; method: immunoSEQ multiplex PCR. This table holds approximately 1.9 million clones, around 93% found once. The sequenced sample was naive CD8+ T cells from PBMCs. All receptors derive from a man between 18 and 35 years old in good health. Some clones in this sample may be carry-over from other donors' samples.

Comment on this clone: The sample has other DNA sequences that encode this CDR3 too. The V gene is TRBV19, the J gene TRBJ1-1; D remains ambiguous. The CDR3 totals 14 residues. V was pared by 6 bases and J by 0 bases, with 11 bases between. Germline V gene sequence: CDR1 LNHDA, CDR2 SQIVND (reference sequence). The CDR3 DNA sequence: TGTGCCAGTAGGGTGAGGGATATGAACACTGAAGCTTTCTTT. Translating gives CASRVRDMNTEAFF.

The chain joins TRBV7-9 to TRBJ2-4, with TRBD2 identical over 12 bases. V lost 5 bases to trimming and J lost 1 base; unmatched junction nucleotides: 9. The CDR3 extends over 18 amino acids. Germline V gene data show CDR1 as SEHNR and CDR2 as FQNEAQ (reference sequence). CDR3 sequence: CASSRSTSGSGAKNIQYF. The DNA of the CDR3 is TGTGCCAGCAGCCGATCGACTAGCGGGAGTGGGGCCAAAAACATTCAGTACTTC.

The rearrangement joins TRBV6-1 to TRBJ2-5; 8 positions match TRBD2. CDR3 length: 14 residues. V shed 6 bases, J shed 5 bases, and the junction held 8 bases outside the gene matches. Germline V gives CDR1 MNHNS, CDR2 SASEGT. CDR3 sequence: CASRIGTRGETQYF. The CDR3, as DNA: TGTGCCAGCAGGATAGGGACTAGGGGGGAGACCCAGTACTTC.

Concerning this clone: The same CDR3 also results from other DNA sequences found in this sample. The chain recombines TRBV19 with TRBJ2-1, with a tentative D call TRBD1 (5 bases). Germline assignment: CDR1 LNHDA and CDR2 SQIVND (reference sequence). V dropped 3 bases and J dropped 7 bases, with 10 bases sitting between them. This CDR3 spans 13 amino acids. The CDR3 region is CASSIGQGNEQFF. The CDR3 region has the DNA TGTGCCAGTAGTATTGGGCAGGGTAATGAGCAGTTCTTC.

This rearrangement joins TRBV19 to TRBJ2-1; 9 bases are shared with TRBD2. CDR3 length: 16 residues. Germline-derived CDR1 and CDR2 are LNHDA and SQIVND (reference sequence). V shed 0 bases and J 8 bases; nucleotides not matched to a gene: 8. The CDR3 DNA reads as TGTGCCAGTAGTATAGATCCGTCGCGGGAGGGGGATGAGCAGTTCTTC. Its protein product is CASSIDPSREGDEQFF.

The chain uses TRBV10-2 and TRBJ1-2, with TRBD1 matching 8 bases. Germline-derived CDR1 and CDR2 are WSHSY and SAAADI. V was clipped by 5 bases and J by 6 bases; unmatched bases: 8. This CDR3 spans 14 amino acids. CDR3 loop: CASSPAATGDGYTF. In DNA form, the CDR3 reads TGCGCCAGCAGTCCCGCCGCGACAGGGGATGGCTACACCTTC.

The chain employs TRBV5-1 and TRBJ2-2; 14 nucleotides agree with TRBD2. Germline trimming cut 2 bases from V and 3 bases from J; bases unmatched to any gene: 3. CDR3 length equals 17 residues. The germline gives CDR1 SGHRS, CDR2 YFSETQ. The CDR3 loop is CASSFGLAGGYTGELFF. CDR3 nucleotides: TGCGCCAGCAGCTTCGGACTAGCGGGAGGATACACCGGGGAGCTGTTTTTT.

Details on this clone: The same CDR3 is also encoded by other DNA sequences in this sample. V usage is TRBV5-1 and J usage is TRBJ2-1, with 10 bases identical to TRBD2. This CDR3 is built from 15 residues. Germline values: CDR1 SGHRS, CDR2 YFSETQ. V was clipped by 5 bases and J by 4 bases; unmatched bases: 6. In DNA form, the CDR3 reads TGCGCCAGCAGTTTGACTAGCGGGCCTTACAATGAGCAGTTCTTC. Its protein product is CASSLTSGPYNEQFF.

The V call is TRBV25-1, the J call TRBJ2-2; D remains ambiguous. Germline lookup yields CDR1 MGHDK and CDR2 SYGVNS. The V and J ends lost 2 bases and 5 bases respectively, with 3 bases between them. The CDR3 consists of 12 residues. The CDR3: CASSEVTGELFF. The CDR3 region has the DNA TGTGCCAGCAGTGAAGTAACCGGGGAGCTGTTTTTT.

This rearrangement joins TRBV27 to TRBJ1-1; D is unclear. V shed 9 bases and J shed 6 bases, with 14 bases lying between them. CDR1 and CDR2 from the germline V gene are MNHEY and SMNVEV (reference sequence). The CDR3 totals 12 residues. CDR3 nucleotide sequence: TGTGCCAGTACCGTCTTGAGGGCTGAAGCTTTCTTT. Residues: CASTVLRAEAFF.

This chain joins TRBV6-5 and TRBJ2-1; tentatively, D is TRBD2 (5 bases). The germline V and J ends were trimmed by 0 bases and 3 bases, with 12 bases remaining between them. This CDR3 contains 16 residues. CDR1 is MNHEY and CDR2 is SVGAGI in the germline V gene. The DNA of the CDR3 is TGTGCCAGCAGTTACTCAGTGGGAGAGATCTACAATGAGCAGTTCTTC. Translated, it gives CASSYSVGEIYNEQFF.

This chain joins TRBV10-3 and TRBJ2-1; a possible D gene is TRBD2 (5 bases). V was trimmed by 5 bases and J by 9 bases, leaving 20 bases between them. This CDR3 region has 15 residues. Germline V lookup: CDR1 ENHRY, CDR2 SYGVKD. Written as DNA, the CDR3 is TGTGCCATCAGTAAAGACTCGAAAAGTCGGGGTGAGCAGTTCTTC. Its translation: CAISKDSKSRGEQFF.

The V and J genes are TRBV4-3 and TRBJ1-4; D unclear. Germline V gene data show CDR1 as LGHNA and CDR2 as YSLEER. The germline V and J ends were trimmed by 5 bases and 10 bases, with 17 bases remaining between them. CDR3 length: 14 residues. The CDR3 sequence: CASSFFGNGGKLFF. The CDR3 bases are TGCGCCAGCAGCTTCTTTGGAAACGGTGGAAAACTGTTTTTT.

The V gene is TRBV4-1, the J gene TRBJ2-7; D is possibly TRBD1 or TRBD2 (6 bases each). The V gene's germline CDR1 is MGHRA and CDR2 YSYEKL. CDR3 length: 15 residues. Trimming took 1 base from V and 4 from J, leaving 14 bases between them. CDR3 loop: CASSQAAGEVYEQYF. As DNA, the CDR3 is TGCGCCAGCAGCCAAGCCGCAGGGGAGGTATACGAGCAGTACTTC.

The gene calls are TRBV11-2 and TRBJ2-7; D may be TRBD2 (6 bases). Trimming left V 7 bases short and J 9 bases short, with 16 bases between. Germline V gene sequence: CDR1 SGHAT, CDR2 FQNNGV. This CDR3 has 12 residues. CDR3 residues: CASTSGGWGQYF. CDR3 coding DNA: TGTGCCAGCACTTCCGGGGGATGGGGGCAGTACTTC.

The J gene is TRBJ2-7, the V gene TRBV28; TRBD2 aligns across 10 bases. V was clipped by 6 bases and J by 5 bases; unmatched bases: 7. The CDR3 runs to 14 residues. From germline, CDR1 is MDHEN and CDR2 SYDVKM. The CDR3 region has the DNA TGTGCCAGCAGACTAGCGGGACTCCCCCACGAGCAGTACTTC. Translated: CASRLAGLPHEQYF.

V gene TRBV7-2 combines with J gene TRBJ1-1; the D is unclear. Trimming removed 1 base from V and 0 bases from J, with 18 bases in between. Germline V gene data show CDR1 as SGHTA and CDR2 as FQGNSA. The CDR3 is 18 residues long. This chain's CDR3 is CASSLGLSAGNMNTEAFF. In DNA, the CDR3 is TGTGCCAGCAGCTTAGGTCTTTCGGCAGGCAACATGAACACTGAAGCTTTCTTT.

The chain has TRBV7-7 and TRBJ2-3; TRBD2 matches 8 bases. Per germline, CDR1 SSHAT and CDR2 FNYEAQ (reference sequence). The trim removed 4 bases at V and 4 bases at J, leaving 13 bases unmatched. The CDR3 is 17 amino acids. CDR3 sequence reads: CASSSGLGFGASDTQYF. The CDR3 DNA reads as TGTGCCAGCAGCTCGGGACTAGGTTTCGGAGCCTCAGATACGCAGTATTTT.

The chain is built from TRBV7-9 and TRBJ1-5; no clear D. The germline gives CDR1 SEHNR, CDR2 FQNEAQ (reference sequence). The CDR3 covers 14 residues. Trimming pared 5 bases from V and 0 bases from J, leaving 8 bases between. CDR3: CASSDPDSNQPQHF. The CDR3 bases are TGTGCCAGCAGCGACCCCGATAGCAATCAGCCCCAGCATTTT.

This chain connects TRBV7-8 to TRBJ2-1; D is undetermined. The CDR3 is made up of 20 amino acids. Germline V gene data show CDR1 as SGHVS and CDR2 as FQNEAQ. V was clipped by 1 base and J by 3 bases, with 25 bases between them. The CDR3 here is CASSLVSRGPALPLYNEQFF. In DNA, the CDR3 is TGTGCCAGCAGCTTAGTGTCTCGCGGTCCAGCATTGCCCCTCTACAATGAGCAGTTCTTC. Filled out from reference TRBV7-8 and TRBJ2-1, the complete variable domain reads GAGVSQSPRYKVAKRGQDVALRCDPISGHVSLFWYQQALGQGPEFLTYFQNEAQLDKSGLPSDRFFAERPEGSVSTLKIQRTQQEDSAVYLCASSLVSRGPALPLYNEQFFGPGTRLTVL.

The gene calls are TRBV28 and TRBJ1-5; unclear D gene. The CDR3 has 15 amino acids. The V gene lost 7 bases and the J gene lost 0 bases, with 13 bases spanning the gap. In germline, CDR1 is MDHEN, CDR2 SYDVKM. The CDR3 DNA sequence: TGTGCCAGCACCTTCACCCGATATAGCAATCAGCCCCAGCATTTT. Protein sequence: CASTFTRYSNQPQHF.

The V gene is TRBV27, the J gene TRBJ2-7; 13 nucleotides match TRBD2. The germline V gene has CDR1 MNHEY and CDR2 SMNVEV (reference sequence). This CDR3 is built from 18 residues. The ends lost 5 bases at V and 1 base at J; junction bases unmatched: 11. The DNA of the CDR3 is TGTGCCAGCAGTCCTTGGACTAGCGGGGGCCGATTTTCCTACGAGCAGTACTTC. It yields the protein CASSPWTSGGRFSYEQYF.

The CDR3 nucleotides read TGTGCCAGCAGCGGACTAGCGGGAGGCTGGGAGCTGTTTTTT. It specifies CASSGLAGGWELFF. The J gene is TRBJ2-2, the V gene TRBV9; 13 bases agree with TRBD2. The V and J ends lost 3 bases and 9 bases, in that order; junction bases with no gene match: 2. The CDR3 contains 14 residues. CDR1 is SGDLS, CDR2 YYNGEE, per germline.